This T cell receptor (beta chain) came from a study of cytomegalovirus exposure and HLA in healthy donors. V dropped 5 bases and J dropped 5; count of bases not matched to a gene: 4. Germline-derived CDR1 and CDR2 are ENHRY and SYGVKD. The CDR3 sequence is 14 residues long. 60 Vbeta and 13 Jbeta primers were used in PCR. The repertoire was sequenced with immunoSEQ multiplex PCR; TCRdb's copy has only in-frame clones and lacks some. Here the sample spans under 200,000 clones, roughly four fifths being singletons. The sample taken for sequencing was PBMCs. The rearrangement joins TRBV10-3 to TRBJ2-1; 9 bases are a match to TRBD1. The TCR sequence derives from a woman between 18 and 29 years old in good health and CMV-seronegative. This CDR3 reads CAISQTGGDNEQFF. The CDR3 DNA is TGTGCCATCAGTCAGACAGGGGGGGACAATGAGCAGTTCTTC.